This paragraph reports one T cell receptor beta chain. Some clones are missing from TCRdb's copy, which holds only in-frame ones; the method was immunoSEQ multiplex PCR. The sample lists some 140,000 clones; less than 90% were seen once. Trimming cost V 2 bases and J 7 bases; bases outside gene matches: 8. The CDR3 is made up of 16 amino acids. Germline CDR1 and CDR2: KGHSY and FQNENV. These data come from a study of control samples from healthy donors and cancer patients. This sequence was found in a woman aged 25 to 39 in good health. The sequenced sample consisted of blood. The chain uses TRBV16 and TRBJ1-6; TRBD1 matches at 7 bases. CDR3 DNA: TGTGCCAGCAGCCAAGTGCCAGGGGGTCAGAATTCACCCCTCCACTTT. Translating it yields CASSQVPGGQNSPLHF. Using reference TRBV16 and TRBJ1-6 for the parts outside the CDR3, the full variable domain is GEEVAQTPKHLVRGEGQKAKLYCAPIKGHSYVFWYQQVLKNEFKFLISFQNENVFDETGMPKERFSAKCLPNSPCSLEIQATKLEDSAVYFCASSQVPGGQNSPLHFGNGTRLTVT.